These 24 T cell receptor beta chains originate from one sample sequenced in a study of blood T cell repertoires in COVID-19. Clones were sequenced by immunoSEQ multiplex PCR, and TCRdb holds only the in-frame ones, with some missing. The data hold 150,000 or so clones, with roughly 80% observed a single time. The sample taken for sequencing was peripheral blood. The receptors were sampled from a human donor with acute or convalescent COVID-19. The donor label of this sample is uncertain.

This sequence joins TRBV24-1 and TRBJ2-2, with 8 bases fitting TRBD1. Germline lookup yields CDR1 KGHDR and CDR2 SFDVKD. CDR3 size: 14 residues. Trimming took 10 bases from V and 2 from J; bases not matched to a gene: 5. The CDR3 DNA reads TGTGCCACGCAGGGGGCGATAAACACCGGGGAGCTGTTTTTT. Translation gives CATQGAINTGELFF.

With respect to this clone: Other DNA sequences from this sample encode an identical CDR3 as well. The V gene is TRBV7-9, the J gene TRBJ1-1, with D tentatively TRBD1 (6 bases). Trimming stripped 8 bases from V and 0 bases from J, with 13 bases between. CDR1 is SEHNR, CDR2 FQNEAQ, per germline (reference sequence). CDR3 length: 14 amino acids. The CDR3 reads CASSLQGLNTEAFF. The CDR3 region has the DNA TGTGCCAGCTCCCTACAGGGCCTGAACACTGAAGCTTTCTTT.

The CDR3 sequence: CASNGLEGYTF. CDR3 DNA sequence: TGCGCCAGCAACGGCCTAGAGGGCTACACCTTC. V usage is TRBV10-2 and J usage is TRBJ1-2; D call uncertain. The CDR3 covers 11 residues. CDR1 and CDR2 from the germline V gene are WSHSY and SAAADI. Trimming removed 7 bases at V and 8 bases at J, with 11 bases between.

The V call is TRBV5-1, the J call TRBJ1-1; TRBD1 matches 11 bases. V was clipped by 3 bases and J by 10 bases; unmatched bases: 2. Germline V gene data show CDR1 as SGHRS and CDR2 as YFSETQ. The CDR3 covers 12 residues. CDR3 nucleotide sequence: TGCGCCAGCAGCTGGACAGGGGGCGTAGCTTTCTTT. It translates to CASSWTGGVAFF.

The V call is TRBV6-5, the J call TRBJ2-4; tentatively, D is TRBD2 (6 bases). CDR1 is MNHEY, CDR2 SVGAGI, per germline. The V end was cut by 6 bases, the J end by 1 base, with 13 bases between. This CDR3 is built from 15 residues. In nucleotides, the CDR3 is TGTGCCAGCAGAAAAGCCGGAGGGGCCAAAAACATTCAGTACTTC. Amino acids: CASRKAGGAKNIQYF.

In nucleotides, the CDR3 is TGCGCCAGCAGCCTGTACCCGGAGGACTATGGCTACACCTTC. It specifies CASSLYPEDYGYTF. The rearrangement links TRBV5-1 to TRBJ1-2, with D hard to call. The germline CDR1 and CDR2 sequences are SGHRS and YFSETQ. The CDR3 consists of 14 residues. Trimming left V 4 bases short and J 3 bases short, with 13 bases between.

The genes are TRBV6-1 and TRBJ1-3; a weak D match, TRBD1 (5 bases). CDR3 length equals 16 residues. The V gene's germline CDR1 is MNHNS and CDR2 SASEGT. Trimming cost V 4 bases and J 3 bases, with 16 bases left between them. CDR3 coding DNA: TGTGCCAGCAGTGCGGGCCCCCGGGGGGATGGAAACACCATATATTTT. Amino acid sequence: CASSAGPRGDGNTIYF.

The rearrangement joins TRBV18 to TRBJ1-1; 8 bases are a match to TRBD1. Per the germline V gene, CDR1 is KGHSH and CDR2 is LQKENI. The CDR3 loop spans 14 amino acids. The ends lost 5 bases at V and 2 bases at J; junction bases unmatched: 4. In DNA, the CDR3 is TGTGCCAGCTCATCCGGACAGGGTAACACTGAAGCTTTCTTT. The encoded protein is CASSSGQGNTEAFF. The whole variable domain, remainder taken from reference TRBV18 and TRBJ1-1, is NAGVMQNPRHLVRRRGQEARLRCSPMKGHSHVYWYRQLPEEGLKFMVYLQKENIIDESGMPKERFSAEFPKEGPSILRIQQVVRGDSAAYFCASSSGQGNTEAFFGQGTRLTVV.

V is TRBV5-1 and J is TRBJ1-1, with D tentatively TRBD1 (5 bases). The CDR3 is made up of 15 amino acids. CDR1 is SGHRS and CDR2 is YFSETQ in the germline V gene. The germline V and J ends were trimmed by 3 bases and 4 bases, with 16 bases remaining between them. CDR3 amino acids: CASSSDQGWSTEAFF. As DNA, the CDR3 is TGCGCCAGCAGCTCAGACCAGGGATGGAGCACTGAAGCTTTCTTT.

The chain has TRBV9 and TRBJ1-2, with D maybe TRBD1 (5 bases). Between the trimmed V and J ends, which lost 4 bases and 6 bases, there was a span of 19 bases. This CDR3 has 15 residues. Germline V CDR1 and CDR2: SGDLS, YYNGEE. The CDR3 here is CASSPGDSNPHGYTF. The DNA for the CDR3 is TGTGCCAGCAGCCCGGGGGACTCAAACCCCCATGGCTACACCTTC.

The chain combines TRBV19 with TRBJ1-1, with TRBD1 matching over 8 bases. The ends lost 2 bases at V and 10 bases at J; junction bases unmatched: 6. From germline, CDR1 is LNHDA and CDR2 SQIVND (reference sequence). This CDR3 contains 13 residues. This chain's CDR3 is CASSISGGLGAFF. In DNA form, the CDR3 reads TGTGCCAGTAGTATATCAGGGGGCCTTGGAGCTTTCTTT.

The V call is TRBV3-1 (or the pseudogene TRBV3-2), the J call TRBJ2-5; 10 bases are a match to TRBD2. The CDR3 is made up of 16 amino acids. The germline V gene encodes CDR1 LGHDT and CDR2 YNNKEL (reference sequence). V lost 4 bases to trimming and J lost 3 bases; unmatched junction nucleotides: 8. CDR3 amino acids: CASSPLLAGSEETQYF. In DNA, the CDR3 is TGTGCCAGCAGCCCCCTACTAGCGGGGTCGGAAGAGACCCAGTACTTC.

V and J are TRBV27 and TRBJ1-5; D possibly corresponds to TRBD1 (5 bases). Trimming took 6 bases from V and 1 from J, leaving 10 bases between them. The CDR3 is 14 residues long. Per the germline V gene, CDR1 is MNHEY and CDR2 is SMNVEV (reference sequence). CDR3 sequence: CASSRTGSNQPQHF. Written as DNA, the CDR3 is TGTGCCAGCAGCCGAACAGGAAGCAATCAGCCCCAGCATTTT.

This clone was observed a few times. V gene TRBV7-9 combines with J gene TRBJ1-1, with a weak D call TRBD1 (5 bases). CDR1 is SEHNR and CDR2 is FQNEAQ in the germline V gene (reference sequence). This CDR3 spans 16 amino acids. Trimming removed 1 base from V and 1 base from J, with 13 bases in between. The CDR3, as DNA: TGTGCCAGCAGCTTAGGGGGCGGCAGGCAGAACACTGAAGCTTTCTTT. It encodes CASSLGGGRQNTEAFF. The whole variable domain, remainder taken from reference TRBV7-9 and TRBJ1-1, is DTGVSQNPRHKITKRGQNVTFRCDPISEHNRLYWYRQTLGQGPEFLTYFQNEAQLEKSRLLSDRFSAERPKGSFSTLEIQRTEQGDSAMYLCASSLGGGRQNTEAFFGQGTRLTVV.

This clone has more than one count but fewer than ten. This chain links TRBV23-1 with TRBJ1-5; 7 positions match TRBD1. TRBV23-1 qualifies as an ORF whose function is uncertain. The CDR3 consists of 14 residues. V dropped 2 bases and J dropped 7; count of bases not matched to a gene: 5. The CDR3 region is CASSQGDSRQPQHF. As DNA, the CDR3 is TGCGCCAGCAGTCAAGGGGACAGTAGGCAGCCCCAGCATTTT.

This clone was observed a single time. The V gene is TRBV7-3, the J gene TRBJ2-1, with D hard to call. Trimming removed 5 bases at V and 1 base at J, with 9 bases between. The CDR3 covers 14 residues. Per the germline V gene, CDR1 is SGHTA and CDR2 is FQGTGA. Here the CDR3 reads CASSPSLSYNEQFF. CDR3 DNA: TGTGCCAGCAGCCCTTCTTTGTCCTACAATGAGCAGTTCTTC.

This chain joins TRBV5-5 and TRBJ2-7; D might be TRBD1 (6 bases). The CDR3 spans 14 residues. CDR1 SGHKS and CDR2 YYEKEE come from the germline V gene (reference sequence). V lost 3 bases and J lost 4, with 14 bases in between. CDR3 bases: TGTGCCAGCAGCTCCGACAGGACCATTTACGAGCAGTACTTC. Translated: CASSSDRTIYEQYF.

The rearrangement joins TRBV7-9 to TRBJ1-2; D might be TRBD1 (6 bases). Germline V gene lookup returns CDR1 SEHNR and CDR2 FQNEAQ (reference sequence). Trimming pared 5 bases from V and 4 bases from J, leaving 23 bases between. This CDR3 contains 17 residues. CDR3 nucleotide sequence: TGTGCCAGCAGCCCAACACTCCCTTTACAGGGTTCCTATGGCTACACCTTC. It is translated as CASSPTLPLQGSYGYTF.

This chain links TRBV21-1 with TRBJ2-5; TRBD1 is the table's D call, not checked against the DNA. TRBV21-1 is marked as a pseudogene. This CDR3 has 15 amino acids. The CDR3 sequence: CASSKTPGQQETQYF. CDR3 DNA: TGTGCCAGCAGCAAGACGCCGGGACAGCAAGAGACCCAGTACTTC.

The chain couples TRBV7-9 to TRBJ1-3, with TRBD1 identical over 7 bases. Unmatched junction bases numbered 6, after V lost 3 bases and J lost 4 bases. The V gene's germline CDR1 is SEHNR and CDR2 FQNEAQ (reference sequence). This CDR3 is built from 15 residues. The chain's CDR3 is CASSFQGGQGNTIYF. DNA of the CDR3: TGTGCCAGCAGCTTCCAAGGGGGACAGGGAAACACCATATATTTT.

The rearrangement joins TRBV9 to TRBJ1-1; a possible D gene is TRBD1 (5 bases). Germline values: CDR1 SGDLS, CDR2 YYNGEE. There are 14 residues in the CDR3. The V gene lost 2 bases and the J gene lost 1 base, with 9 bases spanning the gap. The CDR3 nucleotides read TGTGCCAGCAGCGTGGCGACAGAGAACACTGAAGCTTTCTTT. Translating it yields CASSVATENTEAFF.

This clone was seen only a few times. The CDR3 DNA reads TGTGCCACCAGTGATTCGGGTGCCCTTAGCAATCAGCCCCAGCATTTT. Its translation is CATSDSGALSNQPQHF. V gene TRBV24-1 combines with J gene TRBJ1-5; no reliable D call. Trimming cost V 2 bases and J 0 bases, with 10 bases left between them. Germline CDR1 reads KGHDR; CDR2 reads SFDVKD. The CDR3 has 16 amino acids.

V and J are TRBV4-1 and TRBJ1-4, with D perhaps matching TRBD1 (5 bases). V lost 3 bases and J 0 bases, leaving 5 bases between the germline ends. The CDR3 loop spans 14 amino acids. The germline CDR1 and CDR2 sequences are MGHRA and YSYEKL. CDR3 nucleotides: TGCGCCAGCAGCCAGACAGCAACTAATGAAAAACTGTTTTTT. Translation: CASSQTATNEKLFF.

CDR3: CASSFRTGDEQYV. CDR3 DNA: TGTGCCAGCAGCTTTAGGACAGGCGACGAGCAGTACGTC. This chain uses TRBV7-2 with TRBJ2-7; 7 nucleotides line up with TRBD1. Trimming took 3 bases from V and 5 from J; bases not matched to a gene: 4. This CDR3 comprises 13 residues. Per the germline V gene, CDR1 is SGHTA and CDR2 is FQGNSA.